This T cell receptor (beta chain) was recorded in a study of shared clonotypes between healthy human individuals. In germline, CDR1 is SGHDT, CDR2 YYEEEE. CDR3 length: 16 residues. Trimming took 0 bases from V and 4 from J; bases not matched to a gene: 6. This clone was detected only once. Other DNA sequences from this sample encode an identical CDR3 as well. Genomic DNA of every subset was divided equally among multiple immunoSEQ plates. Generated by immunoSEQ multiplex PCR, the TCRdb table keeps only in-frame clones and is missing some. Among under 2,500,000 clones listed, approximately 94% were seen once.

Sequenced: naive CD4+ T cells sorted from blood. Subset: CD45RA+ positively selected. This TCR came from a man younger than 35 in good health. The chain joins TRBV5-6 to TRBJ1-3; TRBD1 matches at 8 bases. The CDR3 DNA follows: TGTGCCAGCAGCTTGGCCGGACAGGGCTTGGGAAACACCATATATTTT. Translating it yields CASSLAGQGLGNTIYF.